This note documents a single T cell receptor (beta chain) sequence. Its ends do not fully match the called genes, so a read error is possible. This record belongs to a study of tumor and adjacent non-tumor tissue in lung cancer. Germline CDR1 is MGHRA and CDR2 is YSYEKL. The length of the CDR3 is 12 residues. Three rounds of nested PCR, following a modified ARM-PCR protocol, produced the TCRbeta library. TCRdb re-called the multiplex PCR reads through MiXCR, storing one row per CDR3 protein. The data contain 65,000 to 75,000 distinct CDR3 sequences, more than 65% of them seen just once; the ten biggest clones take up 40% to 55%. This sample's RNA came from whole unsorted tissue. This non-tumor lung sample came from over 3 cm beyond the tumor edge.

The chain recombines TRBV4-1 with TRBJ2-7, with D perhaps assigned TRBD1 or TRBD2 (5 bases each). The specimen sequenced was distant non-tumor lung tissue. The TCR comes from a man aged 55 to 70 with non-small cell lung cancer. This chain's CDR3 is CASSPGTYKQYF. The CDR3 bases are TGCGCCAGCAGCCCGGGGACCTACAAGCAGTACTTC.